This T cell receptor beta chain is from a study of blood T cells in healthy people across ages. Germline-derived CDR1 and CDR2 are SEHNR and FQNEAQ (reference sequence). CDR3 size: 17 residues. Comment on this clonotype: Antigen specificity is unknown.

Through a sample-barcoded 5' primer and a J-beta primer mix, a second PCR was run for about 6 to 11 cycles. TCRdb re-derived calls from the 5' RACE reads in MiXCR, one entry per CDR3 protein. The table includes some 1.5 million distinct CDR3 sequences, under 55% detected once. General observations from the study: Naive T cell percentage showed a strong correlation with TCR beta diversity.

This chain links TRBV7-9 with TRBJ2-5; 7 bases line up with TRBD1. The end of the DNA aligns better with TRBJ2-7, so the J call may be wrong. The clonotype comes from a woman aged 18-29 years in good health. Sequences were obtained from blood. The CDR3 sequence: CASSSTRTGTAYYEQYF. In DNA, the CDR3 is TGTGCCAGCAGCTCCACCCGGACCGGGACAGCTTACTACGAGCAGTACTTC.